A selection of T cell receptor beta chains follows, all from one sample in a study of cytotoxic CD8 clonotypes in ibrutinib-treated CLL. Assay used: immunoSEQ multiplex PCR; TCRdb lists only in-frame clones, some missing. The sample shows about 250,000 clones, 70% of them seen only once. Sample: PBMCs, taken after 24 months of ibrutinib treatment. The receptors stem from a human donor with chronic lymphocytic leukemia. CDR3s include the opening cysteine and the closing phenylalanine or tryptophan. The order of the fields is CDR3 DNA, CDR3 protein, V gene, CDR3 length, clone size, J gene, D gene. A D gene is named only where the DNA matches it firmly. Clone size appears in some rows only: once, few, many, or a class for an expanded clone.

CDR3 DNA: TGTGCCAGCAGTCCAACATCACATGAGCAGTTCTTC
CDR3 protein: CASSPTSHEQFF
V gene: TRBV6-5
CDR3 length: 12
clone size: -
J gene: TRBJ2-1
D gene: -

CDR3 DNA: TGTGCCAGCAGCCAAGAGGCTTTTCTAGCCAAAAACATTCAGTACTTC
CDR3 protein: CASSQEAFLAKNIQYF
V gene: TRBV7-2
CDR3 length: 16
clone size: -
J gene: TRBJ2-4
D gene: -

CDR3 DNA: TGTGCCAGCAGCTCCCTGAGTCAGCCCCAGCATTTT
CDR3 protein: CASSSLSQPQHF
V gene: TRBV7-9
CDR3 length: 12
clone size: -
J gene: TRBJ1-5
D gene: -

CDR3 DNA: TGCGCCAGCAGCTCCCAGACAGGGAGCTCCTACGAGCAGTACTTC
CDR3 protein: CASSSQTGSSYEQYF
V gene: TRBV5-1
CDR3 length: 15
clone size: -
J gene: TRBJ2-7
D gene: TRBD1

CDR3 DNA: TGTGCCAGCAGCTTAGAATATGGGGCCGATGAGCAGTTCTTC
CDR3 protein: CASSLEYGADEQFF
V gene: TRBV11-3
CDR3 length: 14
clone size: -
J gene: TRBJ2-1
D gene: -

CDR3 DNA: TGTGCCAGCAGTTACCGGCAGGGTGGGCGCGAGCAGTACTTC
CDR3 protein: CASSYRQGGREQYF
V gene: TRBV6-5
CDR3 length: 14
clone size: -
J gene: TRBJ2-7
D gene: -

CDR3 DNA: TGTGCCAGCAGAATAGGGACTAGCGACTCCTACGAGCAGTACTTC
CDR3 protein: CASRIGTSDSYEQYF
V gene: TRBV5-4
CDR3 length: 15
clone size: -
J gene: TRBJ2-7
D gene: TRBD2

CDR3 DNA: TGTGCCAGCAGCCAGGGACTAGCGGGAGAGCAGTACTTC
CDR3 protein: CASSQGLAGEQYF
V gene: TRBV6-5
CDR3 length: 13
clone size: -
J gene: TRBJ2-7
D gene: TRBD2

CDR3 DNA: TGTGCCAGCAGCTTAATACTTGAAGCTTTCTTT
CDR3 protein: CASSLILEAFF
V gene: TRBV5-6
CDR3 length: 11
clone size: -
J gene: TRBJ1-1
D gene: -

CDR3 DNA: TGCGCCAGCAGCTTGGATTCGGGGGGCTACACCTTC
CDR3 protein: CASSLDSGGYTF
V gene: TRBV5-1
CDR3 length: 12
clone size: few
J gene: TRBJ1-2
D gene: -

CDR3 DNA: TGTGCCAGCAGCGCAAAACTAGCGGAGGGGGTTGGTGAGCAGTTCTTC
CDR3 protein: CASSAKLAEGVGEQFF
V gene: TRBV9
CDR3 length: 16
clone size: -
J gene: TRBJ2-1
D gene: TRBD2

CDR3 DNA: TGCGCCAGCAGCTTTTCCGGAGCTAATGAAAAACTGTTTTTT
CDR3 protein: CASSFSGANEKLFF
V gene: TRBV5-1
CDR3 length: 14
clone size: few
J gene: TRBJ1-4
D gene: -

CDR3 DNA: TGTGCCAGCAGCCTTAAATCCTCTGGAAACACCATATATTTT
CDR3 protein: CASSLKSSGNTIYF
V gene: TRBV13
CDR3 length: 14
clone size: -
J gene: TRBJ1-3
D gene: -

CDR3 DNA: TGTGCCAGCAGCGTAGCAAGTGGCAATGAGCAGTTCTTC
CDR3 protein: CASSVASGNEQFF
V gene: TRBV9
CDR3 length: 13
clone size: few
J gene: TRBJ2-1
D gene: -

CDR3 DNA: TGTGCCAGCAGCTTAAAAAGCGGTGTTGGGGTGGAGCAGTACTTC
CDR3 protein: CASSLKSGVGVEQYF
V gene: TRBV7-3
CDR3 length: 15
clone size: -
J gene: TRBJ2-7
D gene: -

CDR3 DNA: TGTGCCAGCAGCGTAGAAGGTCGTAAGGATACGCAGTATTTT
CDR3 protein: CASSVEGRKDTQYF
V gene: TRBV9
CDR3 length: 14
clone size: -
J gene: TRBJ2-3
D gene: -

CDR3 DNA: TGTGCCAGCTCACAAGGGTCTGAGGAGACCCAGTACTTC
CDR3 protein: CASSQGSEETQYF
V gene: TRBV18
CDR3 length: 13
clone size: -
J gene: TRBJ2-5
D gene: -

CDR3 DNA: TGTGCCAGCAGGGGCAGCTCTAACTATGGCTACACCTTC
CDR3 protein: CASRGSSNYGYTF
V gene: TRBV27
CDR3 length: 13
clone size: few
J gene: TRBJ1-2
D gene: -

CDR3 DNA: TGTGCCAGCAGCTTAGTCGGGGCGAACACCGGGGAGCTGTTTTTT
CDR3 protein: CASSLVGANTGELFF
V gene: TRBV7-9
CDR3 length: 15
clone size: -
J gene: TRBJ2-2
D gene: -

CDR3 DNA: TGTGCCAGCAGCCCATCGGGCCGAAGCAATGAGCAGTTCTTC
CDR3 protein: CASSPSGRSNEQFF
V gene: TRBV7-2
CDR3 length: 14
clone size: -
J gene: TRBJ2-1
D gene: -

CDR3 DNA: TGTGCCAGCAAAGGAGGGGAATACGAGCAGTACTTC
CDR3 protein: CASKGGEYEQYF
V gene: TRBV25-1
CDR3 length: 12
clone size: once
J gene: TRBJ2-7
D gene: -

CDR3 DNA: TGTGCCAGCAGCGAGACCGGGACAAGCTACGAGCAGTACTTC
CDR3 protein: CASSETGTSYEQYF
V gene: TRBV9
CDR3 length: 14
clone size: few
J gene: TRBJ2-7
D gene: -

CDR3 DNA: TGCGCCAGCAGCTTGGGAAGGCAGGGCGGCGAAAAACTGTTTTTT
CDR3 protein: CASSLGRQGGEKLFF
V gene: TRBV5-1
CDR3 length: 15
clone size: -
J gene: TRBJ1-4
D gene: -

CDR3 DNA: TGTGCCAGCAGCTTAGCCCTCCACGTGGATTTT
CDR3 protein: CASSLALHVDF
V gene: TRBV7-2
CDR3 length: 11
clone size: -
J gene: TRBJ2-3
D gene: -

CDR3 DNA: TGTGCCAGCCGCCTCCCCCAACAGGGAATCTTAGAGCAGTACTTC
CDR3 protein: CASRLPQQGILEQYF
V gene: TRBV6-6
CDR3 length: 15
clone size: -
J gene: TRBJ2-7
D gene: -

CDR3 DNA: TGTGCCAGCAGTTACCGGGACAGGTCTCCCTCCGAGCAGTACTTC
CDR3 protein: CASSYRDRSPSEQYF
V gene: TRBV6-6
CDR3 length: 15
clone size: -
J gene: TRBJ2-7
D gene: TRBD1

CDR3 DNA: TGTGCCAGCTACGCTAGGACAGGGGCCTACGAGCAGTACTTC
CDR3 protein: CASYARTGAYEQYF
V gene: TRBV27
CDR3 length: 14
clone size: -
J gene: TRBJ2-7
D gene: TRBD1

CDR3 DNA: TGTGCCAGCTCACGGACAGGGTCCGGAAACACCATATATTTT
CDR3 protein: CASSRTGSGNTIYF
V gene: TRBV18
CDR3 length: 14
clone size: -
J gene: TRBJ1-3
D gene: TRBD1

CDR3 DNA: TGTGCCAGCAGTCCCACCGGGGGAGGCACAGATACGCAGTATTTT
CDR3 protein: CASSPTGGGTDTQYF
V gene: TRBV7-8
CDR3 length: 15
clone size: -
J gene: TRBJ2-3
D gene: -

CDR3 DNA: TGTGCCAGCAGTATAGGGCCTCCCCATACGGGGGGCTACACCTTC
CDR3 protein: CASSIGPPHTGGYTF
V gene: TRBV27
CDR3 length: 15
clone size: few
J gene: TRBJ1-2
D gene: -

CDR3 DNA: TGCGCCAGCAGCTTGGTCGGGACGGGGGAGACCCAGTACTTC
CDR3 protein: CASSLVGTGETQYF
V gene: TRBV5-1
CDR3 length: 14
clone size: -
J gene: TRBJ2-5
D gene: -

CDR3 DNA: TGTGCCAGCAGTGTACAGGCGAACACTGAAGCTTTCTTT
CDR3 protein: CASSVQANTEAFF
V gene: TRBV6-1
CDR3 length: 13
clone size: -
J gene: TRBJ1-1
D gene: -

CDR3 DNA: TGTGCCAGCAGACCAGCGGGAGTCTCCTACGAGCAGTACTTC
CDR3 protein: CASRPAGVSYEQYF
V gene: TRBV27
CDR3 length: 14
clone size: -
J gene: TRBJ2-7
D gene: TRBD2

CDR3 DNA: TGCGCCAGCAGACCAAGCGGGACGGGAATCTACGAGCAGTACTTC
CDR3 protein: CASRPSGTGIYEQYF
V gene: TRBV5-1
CDR3 length: 15
clone size: -
J gene: TRBJ2-7
D gene: TRBD2

CDR3 DNA: TGTGCCAGCAGCTTACTTTTAAACCGTATCACAGATACGCAGTATTTT
CDR3 protein: CASSLLLNRITDTQYF
V gene: TRBV7-9
CDR3 length: 16
clone size: few
J gene: TRBJ2-3
D gene: -

CDR3 DNA: TGTGCCAGCAGCTGGGGAGGGACTAGGAACACTGAAGCTTTCTTT
CDR3 protein: CASSWGGTRNTEAFF
V gene: TRBV5-6
CDR3 length: 15
clone size: -
J gene: TRBJ1-1
D gene: -